What follows are 32 T cell receptor beta chains derived from one specimen sequenced in a study of blood T cell repertoires in COVID-19. Data came from immunoSEQ multiplex PCR; TCRdb stores just in-frame clones and leaves some out. The sample comprises roughly 250,000 clones, 88% of which are singletons, and around 0.8% rests with the top ten. Input material: peripheral blood. These receptors were taken from a young woman with acute or convalescent COVID-19.

V usage is TRBV6-5 and J usage is TRBJ1-4; D remains unclear. The CDR3 loop spans 13 amino acids. Germline-derived CDR1 and CDR2 are MNHEY and SVGAGI. V gave up 8 bases and J gave up 3 bases, with 10 bases separating them. The CDR3 loop reads CASGWRSNEKLFF. Here the CDR3 DNA reads TGTGCCAGCGGGTGGCGGTCTAATGAAAAACTGTTTTTT.

This sequence joins TRBV5-1 and TRBJ1-2; TRBD1 agrees at 7 bases. This CDR3 is 14 amino acids long. The V gene end was trimmed by 3 bases and the J gene end by 4 bases; junction bases not matched to a gene: 6. From germline, CDR1 is SGHRS and CDR2 YFSETQ. CDR3: CASSSTQGFYGYTF. DNA of the CDR3: TGCGCCAGCAGCTCGACACAGGGGTTCTATGGCTACACCTTC. The whole variable domain, filled in from reference TRBV5-1 and TRBJ1-2, reads KAGVTQTPRYLIKTRGQQVTLSCSPISGHRSVSWYQQTPGQGLQFLFEYFSETQRNKGNFPGRFSGRQFSNSRSEMNVSTLELGDSALYLCASSSTQGFYGYTFGSGTRLTVV.

As for this clone: Compared with germline, one end of the junction differs, possibly owing to a read error. Other DNA variants within this sample encode the same CDR3. The gene calls are TRBV5-1 and TRBJ2-1; D unresolved. CDR1 SGHRS and CDR2 YFSETQ come from the germline V gene. The CDR3 consists of 12 residues. The CDR3 nucleotides are TGCGCCAGCAGTTTGGCCTCCAATGAGCAGTTCTTC. Its protein product is CASSLASNEQFF.

This clone appeared once. The CDR3 here is CASSYQGAPTAGELFF. As DNA, the CDR3 is TGTGCCAGCAGCTACCAGGGGGCCCCAACGGCCGGGGAGCTGTTTTTT. The J gene is TRBJ2-2, the V gene TRBV3-1 (or the pseudogene TRBV3-2); 8 bases fit TRBD1. CDR1 is LGHDT and CDR2 is YNNKEL in the germline V gene (reference sequence). V shed 5 bases and J 6 bases; nucleotides not matched to a gene: 11. The length of the CDR3 is 16 residues.

This chain uses TRBV11-3 with TRBJ2-7; D call uncertain. This CDR3 has 12 amino acids. V was shortened by 8 bases and J by 2 bases, with 10 bases between the two germline ends. CDR1 and CDR2 from the germline V gene are SGHNT and YENEEA. The CDR3 sequence: CASRNRAYEQYF. For the CDR3, the DNA is TGTGCCAGCCGTAACAGAGCCTACGAGCAGTACTTC.

The V call is TRBV11-2, the J call TRBJ2-1; D might be TRBD2 (6 bases). CDR1 is SGHAT, CDR2 FQNNGV, per germline. V was trimmed by 7 bases and J by 0 bases, leaving 13 bases between them. This CDR3 contains 15 residues. The CDR3 sequence is CASNPGGSSYNEQFF. For the CDR3, the DNA is TGTGCCAGCAACCCTGGGGGGAGCTCCTACAATGAGCAGTTCTTC. The full variable domain, rest sourced from reference TRBV11-2 and TRBJ2-1, is EAGVAQSPRYKIIEKRQSVAFWCNPISGHATLYWYQQILGQGPKLLIQFQNNGVVDDSQLPKDRFSAERLKGVDSTLKIQPAKLEDSAVYLCASNPGGSSYNEQFFGPGTRLTVL.

The chain links TRBV7-6 to TRBJ2-1; TRBD2 matches 8 bases. CDR1 is SGHVS, CDR2 FNYEAQ, per germline. The CDR3 length is 17 residues. The trim removed 2 bases at V and 4 bases at J, leaving 10 bases unmatched. The CDR3 DNA sequence: TGTGCCAGCAGCTTATTGCGGCGAGCGGGAGAATACAATGAGCAGTTCTTC. Translated, it gives CASSLLRRAGEYNEQFF. Full variable domain (remainder filled in from reference TRBV7-6 and TRBJ2-1): GAGVSQSPRYKVTKRGQDVALRCDPISGHVSLYWYRQALGQGPEFLTYFNYEAQQDKSGLPNDRFSAERPEGSISTLTIQRTEQRDSAMYRCASSLLRRAGEYNEQFFGPGTRLTVL.

This rearrangement joins TRBV19 to TRBJ2-7; 10 bases fit TRBD1. Germline V gene sequence: CDR1 LNHDA, CDR2 SQIVND (reference sequence). V trimming: 6 bases; J trimming: 6 bases; junction bases outside the gene matches: 8. CDR3 length equals 14 residues. The chain's CDR3 is CASRTTTGGGEQYF. The CDR3 DNA reads TGTGCCAGTAGGACCACGACAGGGGGCGGCGAGCAGTACTTC.

J is TRBJ2-5 and V is TRBV9; 11 positions agree with TRBD2. Trimming removed 0 bases from V and 1 base from J; junction bases left unmatched: 2. CDR1 is SGDLS and CDR2 is YYNGEE in the germline V gene. The length of the CDR3 is 16 residues. CDR3 bases: TGTGCCAGCAGCGTAGTAGCGGGAGGGGTCCAAGAGACCCAGTACTTC. This sequence encodes CASSVVAGGVQETQYF.

The V call is TRBV7-6, the J call TRBJ2-5, with TRBD1 matching over 9 bases. Trimming took 4 bases from V and 2 from J; bases not matched to a gene: 5. The germline CDR1 and CDR2 sequences are SGHVS and FNYEAQ. CDR3 length: 15 amino acids. The CDR3 nucleotides are TGTGCCAGCAGCTCTCCGGGACAGGGACAAGAGACCCAGTACTTC. Residues: CASSSPGQGQETQYF.

The gene calls are TRBV25-1 and TRBJ2-1, with 14 bases matching TRBD2. The V and J ends lost 3 bases and 10 bases, in that order; junction bases with no gene match: 5. The germline V gene has CDR1 MGHDK and CDR2 SYGVNS. The CDR3 extends over 15 amino acids. CDR3 sequence: CASSDPGLAGVEQFF. In DNA form, the CDR3 reads TGTGCCAGCAGTGACCCGGGACTAGCGGGAGTAGAGCAGTTCTTC.

CDR3 region: CASSQSGQGGEKLFF. The DNA of the CDR3 is TGTGCCAGCAGTCAGTCAGGACAGGGGGGTGAAAAACTGTTTTTT. This chain joins TRBV25-1 and TRBJ1-4; TRBD1 matches 10 bases. The CDR3 covers 15 residues. Germline-derived CDR1 and CDR2 are MGHDK and SYGVNS. With V trimmed by 5 bases and J by 7 bases, 7 bases remained unmatched.

This clone showed up just once. This chain links TRBV9 with TRBJ2-5; 9 bases match TRBD1. CDR3 length equals 15 residues. The J segment lost 0 bases and the V segment lost 3 bases, leaving 3 bases of the junction unmatched. CDR1 and CDR2 (germline): SGDLS, YYNGEE. CDR3 protein: CASSGGTGYQETQYF. Here the CDR3 DNA reads TGTGCCAGCAGCGGGGGGACAGGGTACCAAGAGACCCAGTACTTC.

V is TRBV6-5 and J is TRBJ2-3; tentative D call: TRBD2 (5 bases). V shed 0 bases and J shed 3 bases, with 10 bases lying between them. This CDR3 region has 15 residues. In germline, CDR1 is MNHEY, CDR2 SVGAGI. Written as DNA, the CDR3 is TGTGCCAGCAGTTACTCGAGGGTGGGGACAGATACGCAGTATTTT. This translates into CASSYSRVGTDTQYF.

The chain carries TRBV7-9 and TRBJ2-2, with 14 bases aligning to TRBD2. The CDR3 contains 16 residues. Per germline, CDR1 SEHNR and CDR2 FQNEAQ (reference sequence). V dropped 5 bases and J dropped 6; count of bases not matched to a gene: 5. The CDR3 sequence is CASSLPGLAGAGELFF. The CDR3 nucleotides are TGTGCCAGCAGCCTTCCGGGACTAGCGGGAGCCGGGGAGCTGTTTTTT.

This clone was detected a few times. The chain is built from TRBV10-3 and TRBJ1-1, with D possibly TRBD1 on 5 matching bases. CDR1 is ENHRY, CDR2 SYGVKD, per germline. The germline V and J ends were trimmed by 5 bases and 0 bases, with 10 bases remaining between them. CDR3 length equals 14 residues. The CDR3 nucleotides are TGTGCCATCAGTCCCGGGACTGTGAACACTGAAGCTTTCTTT. Its protein product is CAISPGTVNTEAFF.

This rearrangement joins TRBV6-5 to TRBJ1-3; D perhaps matches TRBD1 (5 bases). Germline-derived CDR1 and CDR2 are MNHEY and SVGAGI. This CDR3 is 15 amino acids long. V was trimmed by 8 bases and J by 0 bases, leaving 14 bases between them. CDR3 nucleotide sequence: TGTGCCAGCCACGGGGGAACATCCTCTGGAAACACCATATATTTT. It encodes CASHGGTSSGNTIYF.

The J gene is TRBJ2-7, the V gene TRBV27; 10 nucleotides match TRBD1. CDR1 MNHEY and CDR2 SMNVEV come from the germline V gene (reference sequence). CDR3 length: 15 residues. J was trimmed by 3 bases and V by 6 bases; bases with no gene match: 8. The CDR3 loop is CASSPWGDRGYEQYF. CDR3 DNA: TGTGCCAGCAGCCCTTGGGGGGACAGGGGCTACGAGCAGTACTTC.

CDR3 DNA sequence: TGTGCCAGCAGCGCGACAGGGGGAAGCTCTGGAAACACCATATATTTT. It yields the protein CASSATGGSSGNTIYF. This chain connects TRBV9 to TRBJ1-3, with TRBD1 matching 9 bases. The CDR3 is made up of 16 amino acids. With V trimmed by 3 bases and J by 0 bases, 4 bases remained unmatched. Germline values: CDR1 SGDLS, CDR2 YYNGEE.

The V call is TRBV29-1, the J call TRBJ2-5; the match to TRBD1 covers 8 bases. V lost 7 bases, J lost 3 bases, and 7 bases stayed unmatched. CDR1 is SQVTM, CDR2 ANQGSEA, per germline. There are 13 residues in the CDR3. CDR3 DNA sequence: TGCAGCGGATTTGGACAGGGCGAAGAGACCCAGTACTTC. The encoded protein is CSGFGQGEETQYF.

This clone occurred a few times. The V call is TRBV12-1, the J call TRBJ1-4. TRBV12-1 is a pseudogene. This CDR3 region has 11 residues. CDR3 loop: CASSPLEKLFF. CDR3 DNA: TGTGCCAGCAGCCCGTTGGAAAAACTGTTTTTT.

The chain carries TRBV30 and TRBJ1-5; D gene ambiguous. The germline V and J ends were trimmed by 4 bases and 3 bases, with 10 bases remaining between them. CDR3 length equals 13 residues. CDR1 and CDR2 (germline): GTSNPN, SVGIG (reference sequence). CDR3 bases: TGTGCCTGGAATCGTGAGGTCAATCAGCCCCAGCATTTT. This sequence encodes CAWNREVNQPQHF.

This clone was observed once. The V call is TRBV14, the J call TRBJ1-1, with no clear D. V was shortened by 1 base and J by 0 bases, with 9 bases between the two germline ends. The CDR3 has 15 amino acids. Germline V gives CDR1 SGHDN, CDR2 FVKESK. The CDR3 sequence is CASSQGPDLNTEAFF. The DNA for the CDR3 is TGTGCCAGCAGCCAAGGCCCAGATTTGAACACTGAAGCTTTCTTT.

In DNA form, the CDR3 reads TGTGCCAGCGGCAGGGTGAGCTCCTACGAGCAGTACTTC. Translating it yields CASGRVSSYEQYF. The rearrangement uses TRBV27 and TRBJ2-7; D perhaps matches TRBD1 (5 bases). Trimming removed 8 bases at V and 0 bases at J, with 11 bases between. Germline loops: CDR1 MNHEY, CDR2 SMNVEV (reference sequence). The CDR3 totals 13 residues.

This chain connects TRBV5-6 to TRBJ1-5; unclear D gene. Germline V CDR1 and CDR2: SGHDT, YYEEEE. The CDR3 totals 15 residues. The V and J ends lost 0 bases and 0 bases respectively, with 7 bases between them. Written as DNA, the CDR3 is TGTGCCAGCAGCTTGGCACACCTTAGCAATCAGCCCCAGCATTTT. Protein: CASSLAHLSNQPQHF. Supplemented by reference TRBV5-6 and TRBJ1-5, the full variable domain reads DAGVTQSPTHLIKTRGQQVTLRCSPKSGHDTVSWYQQALGQGPQFIFQYYEEEERQRGNFPDRFSGHQFPNYSSELNVNALLLGDSALYLCASSLAHLSNQPQHFGDGTRLSIL.

This clone was seen a single time. This chain uses TRBV25-1 with TRBJ2-7; the match to TRBD1 covers 7 bases. In germline, CDR1 is MGHDK, CDR2 SYGVNS. The ends lost 4 bases at V and 2 bases at J; junction bases unmatched: 11. CDR3 length equals 16 residues. The CDR3 loop is CASSGSDRQNAYEQYF. CDR3 nucleotides: TGTGCCAGCAGTGGATCGGACAGGCAGAATGCCTACGAGCAGTACTTC.

J is TRBJ2-2 and V is TRBV29-1; possible D gene TRBD1, 6 bases. The V end was cut by 4 bases, the J end by 5 bases, with 14 bases between. The CDR3 spans 14 residues. Per germline, CDR1 SQVTM and CDR2 ANQGSEA. CDR3 protein: CSVAWIQGTGELFF. CDR3 DNA: TGCAGCGTTGCATGGATACAGGGAACCGGGGAGCTGTTTTTT.

V gene TRBV19 combines with J gene TRBJ1-5; D is unresolved. Germline assignment: CDR1 LNHDA and CDR2 SQIVND (reference sequence). The CDR3 has 13 residues. Trimming stripped 0 bases from V and 6 bases from J, with 6 bases between. CDR3 residues: CASSIENSQPQHF. The CDR3 DNA reads as TGTGCCAGTAGTATAGAGAACAGTCAGCCCCAGCATTTT. Using reference TRBV19 and TRBJ1-5 for the parts outside the CDR3, the full variable domain is DGGITQSPKYLFRKEGQNVTLSCEQNLNHDAMYWYRQDPGQGLRLIYYSQIVNDFQKGDIAEGYSVSREKKESFPLTVTSAQKNPTAFYLCASSIENSQPQHFGDGTRLSIL.

The rearrangement uses TRBV18 and TRBJ1-5; D not certain. The CDR3 spans 14 residues. CDR1 and CDR2 (germline): KGHSH, LQKENI. V lost 2 bases, J lost 4 bases, and 9 bases lay in between. CDR3 residues: CASSPIKSNQPQHF. CDR3 nucleotides: TGTGCCAGCTCACCAATCAAGAGTAATCAGCCCCAGCATTTT. Full variable domain (outside the CDR3, taken from reference TRBV18 and TRBJ1-5): NAGVMQNPRHLVRRRGQEARLRCSPMKGHSHVYWYRQLPEEGLKFMVYLQKENIIDESGMPKERFSAEFPKEGPSILRIQQVVRGDSAAYFCASSPIKSNQPQHFGDGTRLSIL.

The chain recombines TRBV7-8 with TRBJ2-5, with 9 bases lining up with TRBD1. The CDR3 contains 17 residues. J lost 6 bases, V lost 5 bases, and 16 bases had no gene match. Germline loops: CDR1 SGHVS, CDR2 FQNEAQ. This CDR3 reads CASSPLSGQGRLKTQYF. CDR3 nucleotides: TGTGCCAGCAGCCCTTTAAGTGGACAGGGGAGATTGAAGACCCAGTACTTC.

The V and J genes are TRBV30 and TRBJ1-1; weak D call: TRBD1 (5 bases). Germline values: CDR1 GTSNPN, CDR2 SVGIG (reference sequence). The CDR3 is 12 residues long. V lost 4 bases and J lost 4, with 10 bases in between. The chain's CDR3 is CAWINRGTEAFF. The CDR3 nucleotides read TGTGCCTGGATCAATAGGGGCACTGAAGCTTTCTTT.

This chain joins TRBV6-4 and TRBJ2-3; 11 bases map to TRBD2. Germline values: CDR1 MRHNA, CDR2 SNTAGT. This CDR3 comprises 15 residues. V lost 4 bases and J lost 1; bases outside the gene matches: 1. The CDR3 here is CASSALAGGTDTQYF. In nucleotides, the CDR3 is TGTGCCAGCAGTGCACTAGCGGGAGGCACAGATACGCAGTATTTT.